These 29 T cell receptor beta chains were sequenced from one sample in a study of T cell responses to AZD1222 COVID-19 vaccine. Assay used: immunoSEQ multiplex PCR; TCRdb lists only in-frame clones, some missing. Of 150,000 to 200,000 clones listed, around nine tenths are singletons. Here the sequenced sample was peripheral blood, taken 28 days after the second AZD1222 dose. Receptors were obtained from an adult who received the AZD1222 COVID-19 vaccine.

The V gene is TRBV10-2, the J gene TRBJ1-2, with 9 bases matching TRBD1. The CDR3 is made up of 14 amino acids. The junction had 9 bases not matched to a gene; V was cut back by 4 bases and J by 9 bases. Germline V gene data show CDR1 as WSHSY and CDR2 as SAAADI. The CDR3 loop is CASSVGTGRESYTF. CDR3 bases: TGCGCCAGCAGTGTCGGGACAGGGAGAGAGAGCTACACCTTC.

The CDR3 is CASSLQSSNYGYTF. DNA for the CDR3: TGTGCCAGCTCTCTACAGTCGTCCAACTATGGCTACACCTTC. The rearrangement uses TRBV18 and TRBJ1-2, with D hard to call. The CDR3 contains 14 residues. Trimming left V 6 bases short and J 2 bases short, with 13 bases between. The V gene's germline CDR1 is KGHSH and CDR2 LQKENI.

This rearrangement joins TRBV6-4 to TRBJ1-2, with TRBD1 matching 7 bases. V lost 2 bases, J lost 8 bases, and 5 bases stayed unmatched. This CDR3 has 13 amino acids. The V gene's germline CDR1 is MRHNA and CDR2 SNTAGT. In DNA form, the CDR3 reads TGTGCCAGCAGTGACGATCCGGACAGGGGCTACACCTTC. Residues: CASSDDPDRGYTF.

The chain links TRBV30 to TRBJ1-5; D not certain. The CDR3 totals 12 residues. V was pared by 3 bases and J by 2 bases, with 5 bases between. Germline CDR1 is GTSNPN and CDR2 is SVGIG (reference sequence). The CDR3 protein is CAWSGGNQPQHF. The DNA of the CDR3 is TGTGCCTGGAGCGGCGGCAATCAGCCCCAGCATTTT.

This chain joins TRBV5-1 and TRBJ1-4; D gene unclear. Trimming cost V 4 bases and J 8 bases, with 6 bases left between them. From germline, CDR1 is SGHRS and CDR2 YFSETQ. The length of the CDR3 is 11 residues. The CDR3 spells CASSQGEKLFF. In DNA form, the CDR3 reads TGCGCCAGCAGCCAAGGCGAAAAACTGTTTTTT.

The chain links TRBV6-6 to TRBJ1-1; D uncertain. Trimming cost V 6 bases and J 5 bases, with 16 bases left between them. Germline loops: CDR1 MNHNY, CDR2 SVGAGI (reference sequence). The CDR3 covers 14 residues. Here the CDR3 reads CASREDWVWTEAFF. Written as DNA, the CDR3 is TGTGCCAGCAGAGAGGACTGGGTTTGGACTGAAGCTTTCTTT.

This chain joins TRBV7-2 and TRBJ1-2; 9 bases fit TRBD1. The CDR3 is 15 residues long. The junction had 5 bases not matched to a gene; V was cut back by 5 bases and J by 1 base. CDR1 and CDR2 from the germline V gene are SGHTA and FQGNSA. This chain's CDR3 is CASSPGQGRNYGYTF. The CDR3, as DNA: TGTGCCAGCAGCCCCGGACAGGGGCGTAACTATGGCTACACCTTC.

This clone showed up just a few times. The chain recombines TRBV5-6 with TRBJ1-2; TRBD1 is a possible D gene (5 bases). The germline V and J ends were trimmed by 0 bases and 8 bases, with 20 bases remaining between them. From germline, CDR1 is SGHDT and CDR2 YYEEEE. The CDR3 loop spans 16 amino acids. CDR3: CASSLAGFGATRGYTF. As DNA, the CDR3 is TGTGCCAGCAGCTTGGCCGGTTTTGGGGCCACGCGAGGCTACACCTTC.

The chain couples TRBV27 to TRBJ2-4; D unresolved. V was cut by 0 bases and J by 0 bases, with 6 bases left in between. The CDR3 runs 15 residues. Per germline, CDR1 MNHEY and CDR2 SMNVEV (reference sequence). DNA for the CDR3: TGTGCCAGCAGTTTATCCTCCTTAGCCAAAAACATTCAGTACTTC. Protein product: CASSLSSLAKNIQYF.

In DNA form, the CDR3 reads TGTGCCAGCAGTGTTACCGCCGGACAGAACACTGAAGCTTTCTTT. Its protein product is CASSVTAGQNTEAFF. The J gene is TRBJ1-1, the V gene TRBV2; D may be TRBD1 (5 bases). This CDR3 is built from 15 residues. Germline V CDR1 and CDR2: SNHLY, FYNNEI. Trimming removed 4 bases at V and 1 base at J, with 13 bases between.

J is TRBJ2-3 and V is TRBV4-1; D ambiguous. The CDR3 is 14 amino acids. The germline V and J ends were trimmed by 1 base and 3 bases, with 8 bases remaining between them. Germline CDR1 reads MGHRA; CDR2 reads YSYEKL. The DNA of the CDR3 is TGCGCCAGCAGCCAAGTAAAAGGAACAGATACGCAGTATTTT. Translation: CASSQVKGTDTQYF.

The V call is TRBV14, the J call TRBJ2-7, with D hard to call. Germline V gene sequence: CDR1 SGHDN, CDR2 FVKESK. This CDR3 is built from 14 residues. Trimming removed 6 bases from V and 6 bases from J, with 18 bases in between. This CDR3 reads CASRPGDGPGEQYF. The CDR3 DNA reads TGTGCCAGCAGACCCGGCGACGGGCCGGGCGAGCAGTACTTC. Full variable domain (missing parts from reference TRBV14 and TRBJ2-7): EAGVTQFPSHSVIEKGQTVTLRCDPISGHDNLYWYRRVMGKEIKFLLHFVKESKQDESGMPNNRFLAERTGGTYSTLKVQPAELEDSGVYFCASRPGDGPGEQYFGPGTRLTVT.

On this clone: The sample carries other DNA sequences with the same CDR3. The rearrangement links TRBV18 to TRBJ1-1, with TRBD1 as a possible D gene (6 bases). The V end lost 3 bases, the J end lost 5 bases, and 10 bases lay between the germline ends. Germline-derived CDR1 and CDR2 are KGHSH and LQKENI. The CDR3 consists of 13 residues. This CDR3 is CASSPSGDTEAFF. CDR3 DNA: TGTGCCAGCTCACCCTCAGGGGATACTGAAGCTTTCTTT.

V and J are TRBV4-3 and TRBJ1-2; a possible D gene is TRBD1 (5 bases). This CDR3 spans 15 amino acids. Germline lookup yields CDR1 LGHNA and CDR2 YSLEER. V gave up 2 bases and J gave up 4 bases, with 14 bases separating them. The CDR3 spells CASSQSMEGLYGYTF. CDR3 DNA sequence: TGCGCCAGCAGCCAATCAATGGAGGGACTCTATGGCTACACCTTC.

This rearrangement joins TRBV19 to TRBJ2-7; possible D gene TRBD2, 6 bases. There are 11 residues in the CDR3. V lost 10 bases and J lost 11, with 18 bases in between. CDR1 is LNHDA and CDR2 is SQIVND in the germline V gene (reference sequence). In DNA form, the CDR3 reads TGTGCCACCTCCCCCGGGGGACGGAAGTACTTC. Protein: CATSPGGRKYF.

The rearrangement joins TRBV12-3 or TRBV12-4 to TRBJ2-6, with 8 bases lining up with TRBD1. After removal of 5 bases from V and 13 bases from J, the junction contained 7 bases not matched to a gene. The CDR3 has 13 residues. The CDR3 reads CASSTDRVGVLTF. The CDR3, as DNA: TGTGCCAGCAGTACGGACAGGGTGGGAGTCCTGACTTTC.

This clone was detected a few times. The gene calls are TRBV5-4 and TRBJ2-7; D ambiguous. CDR1 is SGHNT, CDR2 YYREEE, per germline (reference sequence). There are 15 residues in the CDR3. V lost 0 bases to trimming and J lost 0 bases, with 10 bases between them. In DNA form, the CDR3 reads TGTGCCAGCAGCTTGGAGGGATTCCTCTCCTACGAGCAGTACTTC. Translated: CASSLEGFLSYEQYF.

In its sample, this clone was seen once. V usage is TRBV5-4 and J usage is TRBJ1-3, with D possibly TRBD1 on 6 matching bases. The CDR3 sequence is 17 residues long. Germline CDR1 SGHNT, CDR2 YYREEE (reference sequence). Between the trimmed V and J ends, which lost 6 bases and 4 bases, there was a span of 23 bases. The CDR3 nucleotides are TGTGCCAGCAAACGCCGGGACATTCACTCTGAAGGAAACACCATATATTTT. It specifies CASKRRDIHSEGNTIYF.

The rearrangement links TRBV3-1 (or the pseudogene TRBV3-2) to TRBJ1-6; D is uncertain. Germline loops: CDR1 LGHDT, CDR2 YNNKEL (reference sequence). The CDR3 is made up of 15 amino acids. The ends were cut back, 6 bases at V and 5 bases at J, with 14 bases in the middle. CDR3 DNA sequence: TGTGCCAGCAGTGATACACCCGGGAATAATTCACCCCTCCACTTT. The encoded protein is CASSDTPGNNSPLHF.

J is TRBJ1-1 and V is TRBV19; no clear D. The germline V gene has CDR1 LNHDA and CDR2 SQIVND (reference sequence). Trimming left V 8 bases short and J 5 bases short, with 18 bases between. This CDR3 spans 14 amino acids. In nucleotides, the CDR3 is TGTGCCAGTGGCTCCTCCCACGGTTGGACTGAAGCTTTCTTT. Its translation is CASGSSHGWTEAFF.

The V and J genes are TRBV7-8 and TRBJ1-5; 9 bases fit TRBD1. Per the germline V gene, CDR1 is SGHVS and CDR2 is FQNEAQ. The V gene end was trimmed by 7 bases and the J gene end by 7 bases; junction bases not matched to a gene: 14. This CDR3 is built from 16 residues. CDR3 DNA: TGTGCCAGCATCCAGTCCTTGGGACAGGGCCCCCAGCCCCAGCATTTT. This codes for CASIQSLGQGPQPQHF. The full variable domain, with the rest looked up from reference TRBV7-8 and TRBJ1-5, is GAGVSQSPRYKVAKRGQDVALRCDPISGHVSLFWYQQALGQGPEFLTYFQNEAQLDKSGLPSDRFFAERPEGSVSTLKIQRTQQEDSAVYLCASIQSLGQGPQPQHFGDGTRLSIL.

This sequence joins TRBV6-2 or TRBV6-3 and TRBJ1-5; possible D gene TRBD1, 6 bases. Germline CDR1 and CDR2: MNHEY and SVGEGT. The V end was cut by 0 bases, the J end by 9 bases, with 18 bases between. The CDR3 has 16 residues. The CDR3 loop reads CASSYSDLGAPRPQHF. DNA of the CDR3: TGTGCCAGCAGTTACTCGGATTTGGGGGCTCCACGGCCCCAGCATTTT.

The genes are TRBV7-9 and TRBJ1-2; D call uncertain. Germline-derived CDR1 and CDR2 are SEHNR and FQNEAQ (reference sequence). This CDR3 region has 12 residues. Trimming removed 5 bases at V and 11 bases at J, with 15 bases between. The CDR3 region is CASSLLDRPYTF. CDR3 bases: TGTGCCAGCAGCCTGCTGGACCGACCTTACACCTTC. The full variable domain, in which reference TRBV7-9 and TRBJ1-2 provide the parts outside the CDR3, is DTGVSQNPRHKITKRGQNVTFRCDPISEHNRLYWYRQTLGQGPEFLTYFQNEAQLEKSRLLSDRFSAERPKGSFSTLEIQRTEQGDSAMYLCASSLLDRPYTFGSGTRLTVV.

The V and J genes are TRBV19 and TRBJ2-3; unclear D gene. Trimming removed 5 bases at V and 0 bases at J, with 6 bases between. Per the germline V gene, CDR1 is LNHDA and CDR2 is SQIVND (reference sequence). This CDR3 is 13 amino acids long. For the CDR3, the DNA is TGTGCCAGTAGTTTTAGTAGCACAGATACGCAGTATTTT. This translates into CASSFSSTDTQYF.

The rearrangement uses TRBV7-2 and TRBJ2-7; D is unresolved. This CDR3 region has 13 residues. Looked up from germline, CDR1 is SGHTA and CDR2 is FQGNSA. Trimming took 6 bases from V and 6 from J, leaving 15 bases between them. This chain's CDR3 is CASSLDPLREQYF. CDR3 nucleotides: TGTGCCAGCAGTTTGGACCCACTACGCGAGCAGTACTTC.

This rearrangement joins TRBV4-2 to TRBJ2-7, with 7 bases that match TRBD1. V shed 3 bases, J shed 3 bases, and the junction held 8 bases outside the gene matches. Germline V CDR1 and CDR2: LGHNA, YNFKEQ. CDR3 length: 15 residues. CDR3: CASSQEDRKNYEQYF. The CDR3 bases are TGTGCCAGCAGCCAGGAGGACAGGAAAAACTACGAGCAGTACTTC.

V and J are TRBV6-5 and TRBJ1-1; possible D gene TRBD1, 6 bases. The CDR3 loop spans 11 amino acids. CDR1 and CDR2 (germline): MNHEY, SVGAGI. The germline V and J ends were trimmed by 3 bases and 8 bases, with 7 bases remaining between them. The CDR3 is CASSYGTEAFF. In nucleotides, the CDR3 is TGTGCCAGCAGTTATGGGACAGAAGCTTTCTTT.

V and J are TRBV7-9 and TRBJ2-1; 10 positions match TRBD1. The ends lost 2 bases at V and 4 bases at J; junction bases unmatched: 11. The germline V gene encodes CDR1 SEHNR and CDR2 FQNEAQ (reference sequence). The CDR3 sequence is 18 residues long. The CDR3 is CASSLRPMTGGAYNEQFF. CDR3 sequence (DNA): TGTGCCAGCAGCTTAAGACCCATGACAGGGGGCGCTTACAATGAGCAGTTCTTC.

The V gene is TRBV5-5, the J gene TRBJ2-1; possible D gene TRBD1, 6 bases. CDR3 length: 16 residues. CDR1 is SGHKS, CDR2 YYEKEE, per germline (reference sequence). Trimming cost V 1 base and J 1 base, with 12 bases left between them. CDR3 nucleotide sequence: TGTGCCAGCAGCTTGTGGTTACAGGGTTCCTACAATGAGCAGTTCTTC. It specifies CASSLWLQGSYNEQFF.